The rows below give T cell receptor beta chains drawn from one sample of a study of naive and memory T cell subsets. TCRdb recomputed calls from the UMI-ligation and nested PCR reads with MiXCR, one row per CDR3 protein. Among roughly 130,000 distinct CDR3 sequences listed, 36% were seen once. Sequencing used central memory CD4+ T cells from blood. The receptors were sampled from a human donor in good health. The conserved cysteine and the conserved F or W are not part of the CDR3 here. The order of the fields is CDR3 protein, V gene, D gene, J gene, clone size. D genes are given only for firm matches. Only some rows state a clone size, as once, few, many or a class for expanded clones.

ASSFGRTATNEKLF	TRBV7-8	NA	TRBJ1-4	NA
ASSLGAAGVRYEQY	TRBV11-2	NA	TRBJ2-7	NA
ASSYSINQGGNQPQH	TRBV7-2	NA	TRBJ1-5	NA
SASGDGTSGKSGQY	TRBV20-1	TRBD2	TRBJ2-7	few
ASSLAPSSTDTQY	TRBV7-3	NA	TRBJ2-3	few
SARLVGTEAF	TRBV20-1	NA	TRBJ1-1	NA
ASSLEGIGNQPQH	TRBV12-3/TRBV12-4	NA	TRBJ1-5	NA
SAPRTANTEAF	TRBV20-1	NA	TRBJ1-1	NA
ASSWGQGNTGELF	TRBV6-5	TRBD1	TRBJ2-2	few
ASSLGGGRPHEQF	TRBV5-6	TRBD2	TRBJ2-1	few
ASSPVTRNTEAF	TRBV18	NA	TRBJ1-1	NA
ASSLLWDSGNTIY	TRBV7-2	NA	TRBJ1-3	NA
AISESDRPTDTQY	TRBV10-3	TRBD1	TRBJ2-3	few
ASRSSGTAQETQY	TRBV5-1	TRBD1	TRBJ2-5	once
ATSGGGSVSSYNEQF	TRBV24-1	NA	TRBJ2-1	few
ASRYHGYT	TRBV28	NA	TRBJ1-2	NA
ASSPHRRDRGDTQY	TRBV9	TRBD1	TRBJ2-3	NA
ASSRYGASDEQF	TRBV7-6	NA	TRBJ2-1	NA
ASSESTTRRGTALTKNIQY	TRBV10-2	TRBD1	TRBJ2-4	NA
SARDSRQGAGETQY	TRBV20-1	TRBD1	TRBJ2-5	NA
ASGQGQETQY	TRBV11-2	NA	TRBJ2-5	NA
ASSPGGGNQPQH	TRBV18	NA	TRBJ1-5	few
ASSLSRGAEAF	TRBV7-9	NA	TRBJ1-1	NA
ASSFAGVTDTQY	TRBV28	TRBD2	TRBJ2-3	few